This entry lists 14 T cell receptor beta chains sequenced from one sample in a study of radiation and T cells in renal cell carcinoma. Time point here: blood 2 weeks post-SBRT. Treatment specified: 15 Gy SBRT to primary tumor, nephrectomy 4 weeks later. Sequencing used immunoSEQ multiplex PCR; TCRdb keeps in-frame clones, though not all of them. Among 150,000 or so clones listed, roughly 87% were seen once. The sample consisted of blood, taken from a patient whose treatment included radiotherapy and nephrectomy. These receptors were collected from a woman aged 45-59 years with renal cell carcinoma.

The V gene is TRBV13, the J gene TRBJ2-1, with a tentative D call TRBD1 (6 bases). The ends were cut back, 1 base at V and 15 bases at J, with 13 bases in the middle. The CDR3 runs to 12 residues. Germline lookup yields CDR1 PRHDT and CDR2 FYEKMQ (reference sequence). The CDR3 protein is CASSLDRASSFF. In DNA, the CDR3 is TGTGCCAGCAGCTTAGACAGGGCCAGTTCGTTCTTC.

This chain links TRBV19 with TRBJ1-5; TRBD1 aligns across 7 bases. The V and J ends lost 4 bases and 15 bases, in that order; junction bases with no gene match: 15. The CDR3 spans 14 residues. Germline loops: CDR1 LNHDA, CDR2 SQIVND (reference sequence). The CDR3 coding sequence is TGTGCCAGTAGTACGTCCGGGACAGTATACCTCGGGCATTTT. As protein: CASSTSGTVYLGHF.

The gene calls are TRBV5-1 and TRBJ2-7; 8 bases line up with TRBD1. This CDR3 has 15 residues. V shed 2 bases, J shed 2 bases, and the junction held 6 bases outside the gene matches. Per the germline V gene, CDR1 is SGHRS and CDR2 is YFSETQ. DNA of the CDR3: TGCGCCAGCAGCTTCGGGCAGGGGGCCCCCTACGAGCAGTACTTC. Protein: CASSFGQGAPYEQYF.

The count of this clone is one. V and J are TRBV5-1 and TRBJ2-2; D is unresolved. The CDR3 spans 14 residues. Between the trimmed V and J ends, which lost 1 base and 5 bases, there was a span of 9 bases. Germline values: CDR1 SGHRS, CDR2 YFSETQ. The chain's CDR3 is CASSLPSDTGELFF. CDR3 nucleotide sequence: TGCGCCAGCAGCTTGCCTAGTGATACCGGGGAGCTGTTTTTT.

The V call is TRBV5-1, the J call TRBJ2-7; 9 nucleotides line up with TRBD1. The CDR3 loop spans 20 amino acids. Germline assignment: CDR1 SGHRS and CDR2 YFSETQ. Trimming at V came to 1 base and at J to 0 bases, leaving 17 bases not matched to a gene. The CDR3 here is CASSLKFGQGRRDFSYEQYF. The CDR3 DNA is TGCGCCAGCAGCTTGAAGTTCGGACAGGGGCGCCGCGACTTCTCCTACGAGCAGTACTTC.

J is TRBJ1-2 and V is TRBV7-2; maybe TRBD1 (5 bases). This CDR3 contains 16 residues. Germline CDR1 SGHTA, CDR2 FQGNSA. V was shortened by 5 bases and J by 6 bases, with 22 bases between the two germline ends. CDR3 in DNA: TGTGCCAGCAGCCTAAGGGGCCAGGCGGGGTATGATGGCTACACCTTC. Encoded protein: CASSLRGQAGYDGYTF.

CDR3 loop: CASSIWGSDRGRGYTF. The DNA for the CDR3 is TGTGCCAGTAGTATTTGGGGCTCGGACAGGGGGCGAGGCTACACCTTC. The chain recombines TRBV19 with TRBJ1-2; 11 nucleotides align to TRBD1. V shed 3 bases and J 8 bases; nucleotides not matched to a gene: 11. This CDR3 has 16 amino acids. The germline CDR1 and CDR2 sequences are LNHDA and SQIVND (reference sequence).

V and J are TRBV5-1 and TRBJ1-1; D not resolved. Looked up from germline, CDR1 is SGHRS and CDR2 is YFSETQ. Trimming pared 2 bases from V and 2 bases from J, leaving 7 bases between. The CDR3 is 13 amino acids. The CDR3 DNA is TGCGCCAGCAGCTTCGATTATAACACTGAAGCTTTCTTT. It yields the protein CASSFDYNTEAFF.

CDR3: CASSYSPGTSSEQFF. The DNA of the CDR3 is TGTGCCAGCAGTTACTCCCCCGGGACTAGCAGTGAGCAGTTCTTC. The chain recombines TRBV6-6 with TRBJ2-1, with 9 bases identical to TRBD2. J was trimmed by 9 bases and V by 0 bases; bases with no gene match: 6. Germline assignment: CDR1 MNHNY and CDR2 SVGAGI (reference sequence). CDR3 size: 15 residues.

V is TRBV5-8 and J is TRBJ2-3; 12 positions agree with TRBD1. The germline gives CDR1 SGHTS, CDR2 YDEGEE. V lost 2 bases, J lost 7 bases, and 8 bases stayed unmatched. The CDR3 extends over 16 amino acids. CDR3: CASSLSAGTGGHTQYF. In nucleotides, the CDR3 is TGTGCCAGCAGCTTATCTGCCGGGACAGGGGGCCATACGCAGTATTTT.

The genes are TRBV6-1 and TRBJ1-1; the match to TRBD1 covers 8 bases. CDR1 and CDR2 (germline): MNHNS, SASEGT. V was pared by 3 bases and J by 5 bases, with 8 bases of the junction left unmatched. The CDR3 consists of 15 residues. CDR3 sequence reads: CASSEPGGAKTEAFF. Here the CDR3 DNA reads TGTGCCAGCAGTGAGCCAGGGGGCGCAAAAACTGAAGCTTTCTTT.

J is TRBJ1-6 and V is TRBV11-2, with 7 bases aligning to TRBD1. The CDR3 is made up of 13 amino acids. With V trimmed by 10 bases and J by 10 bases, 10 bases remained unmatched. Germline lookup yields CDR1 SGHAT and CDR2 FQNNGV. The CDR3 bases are TGTGCCACCAACCCAGGGGGTAGGTCACCCCTCCACTTT. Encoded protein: CATNPGGRSPLHF.

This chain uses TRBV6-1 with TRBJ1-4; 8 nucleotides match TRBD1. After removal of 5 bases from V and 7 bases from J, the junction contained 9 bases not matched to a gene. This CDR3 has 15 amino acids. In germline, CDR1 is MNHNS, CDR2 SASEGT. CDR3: CASSPSQGAGEKLFF. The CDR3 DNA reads TGTGCCAGCAGTCCAAGCCAGGGGGCAGGTGAAAAACTGTTTTTT.

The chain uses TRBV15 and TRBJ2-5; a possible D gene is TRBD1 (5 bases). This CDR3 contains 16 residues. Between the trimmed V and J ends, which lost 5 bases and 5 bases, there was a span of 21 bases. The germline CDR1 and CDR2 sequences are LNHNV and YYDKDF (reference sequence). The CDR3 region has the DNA TGTGCCACCAGCCCCAGGGATCTAGGAACAAGTGAGACCCAGTACTTC. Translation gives CATSPRDLGTSETQYF. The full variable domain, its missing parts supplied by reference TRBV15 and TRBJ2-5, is DAMVIQNPRYQVTQFGKPVTLSCSQTLNHNVMYWYQQKSSQAPKLLFHYYDKDFNNEADTPDNFQSRRPNTSFCFLDIRSPGLGDTAMYLCATSPRDLGTSETQYFGPGTRLLVL.